One sample yielded the 32 T cell receptor beta chains listed below, sequenced in a study of blood T cell repertoires in COVID-19 (dated by TCRdb to the early 2020s). Library preparation employed the immunoSEQ multiplex PCR assay. Held by TCRdb, this immuneACCESS table contains in-frame sequences only and omits some clones. Under half of the omission traces to an unresolved V gene where checked; the cause of the rest is unknown. This sample lists about 200,000 clones; more than 70% were detected once. Roughly a sixth of the sample is held by the ten biggest clonotypes. Sequencing was done on a sample of peripheral blood. The origin of the receptors is a man in his fifties or sixties with COVID-19, enrolled during active disease.

This sequence joins TRBV7-8 and TRBJ1-5; 10 nucleotides align to TRBD1. This CDR3 has 15 amino acids. The junction had 3 bases not matched to a gene; V was cut back by 1 base and J by 6 bases. Germline values: CDR1 SGHVS, CDR2 FQNEAQ. The CDR3 protein is CASSLDRTGGQPQHF. CDR3 DNA: TGTGCCAGCAGCTTAGATCGGACAGGGGGTCAGCCCCAGCATTTT.

V usage is TRBV21-1 and J usage is TRBJ1-1; the table's TRBD1 call for D was not verified on the DNA. TRBV21-1 is a recognized pseudogene. The CDR3 has 15 residues. CDR3 nucleotides: TGTGCCAGCAGCACCAGGGACAGAGAGGACACTGAAGCTTTCTTT. The encoded protein is CASSTRDREDTEAFF.

The chain has TRBV5-6 and TRBJ2-4; 7 bases are a match to TRBD2. The CDR3 loop spans 16 amino acids. Trimming cost V 4 bases and J 8 bases; bases outside gene matches: 15. The germline V gene has CDR1 SGHDT and CDR2 YYEEEE. CDR3: CASSPPRGRAGDIQYF. CDR3 DNA sequence: TGTGCCAGCAGCCCCCCCCGGGGACGGGCGGGGGACATTCAGTACTTC.

The rearrangement links TRBV5-1 to TRBJ1-4; perhaps TRBD1 as D (5 bases). In germline, CDR1 is SGHRS, CDR2 YFSETQ. Trimming left V 5 bases short and J 8 bases short, with 13 bases between. The CDR3 contains 13 residues. CDR3 loop: CASSFQGREKLFF. In nucleotides, the CDR3 is TGCGCCAGCAGTTTTCAGGGTCGGGAAAAACTGTTTTTT.

This clone has only one observation. Here the CDR3 reads CASSPRGAYAYEQYF. In DNA, the CDR3 is TGTGCCAGCAGCCCTCGAGGAGCGTACGCCTACGAGCAGTACTTC. The chain uses TRBV12-1 and TRBJ2-7; TRBD2 is taken as the D call from the table, unchecked against the DNA. TRBV12-1 is listed as a pseudogene. This CDR3 is 15 amino acids long.

The chain combines TRBV6-5 with TRBJ1-1, with 7 bases matching TRBD1. Trimming removed 6 bases from V and 2 bases from J; junction bases left unmatched: 3. Per germline, CDR1 MNHEY and CDR2 SVGAGI. This CDR3 has 13 amino acids. The CDR3 region has the DNA TGTGCCAGCAGCGGACAGGAAAACACTGAAGCTTTCTTT. Translation: CASSGQENTEAFF.

The V and J genes are TRBV3-1 (or the pseudogene TRBV3-2) and TRBJ2-3; D gene ambiguous. This CDR3 has 14 residues. CDR1 and CDR2 from the germline V gene are LGHDT and YNNKEL (reference sequence). V was trimmed by 4 bases and J by 1 base, leaving 9 bases between them. DNA for the CDR3: TGTGCCAGCAGCCCGACACAGCGCACAGATACGCAGTATTTT. It translates to CASSPTQRTDTQYF.

This chain links TRBV6-1 with TRBJ1-2; weak D call: TRBD1 (6 bases). Germline-derived CDR1 and CDR2 are MNHNS and SASEGT. The CDR3 has 15 amino acids. V lost 0 bases to trimming and J lost 6 bases, with 14 bases between them. CDR3 DNA sequence: TGTGCCAGCAGTGAAGCCAGGGGCCGGACCCATGGCTACACCTTC. Encoded protein: CASSEARGRTHGYTF.

This clone came up once. The V call is TRBV7-3, the J call TRBJ2-2; 7 bases fit TRBD1. The germline V gene has CDR1 SGHTA and CDR2 FQGTGA. V was pared by 5 bases and J by 2 bases, with 11 bases of the junction left unmatched. This CDR3 contains 17 residues. CDR3 protein: CASSIHRDSSNTGELFF. The CDR3 coding sequence is TGTGCCAGCAGCATCCACCGGGACAGCAGTAACACCGGGGAGCTGTTTTTT.

The chain has TRBV6-5 and TRBJ2-1, with D possibly matching TRBD1 (5 bases). The V gene's germline CDR1 is MNHEY and CDR2 SVGAGI. V was clipped by 6 bases and J by 9 bases, with 21 bases between them. This CDR3 is built from 15 residues. CDR3 in DNA: TGTGCCAGCAGCCCCAGAACAGGCCCAACCTCTGAGCAGTTCTTC. Its translation is CASSPRTGPTSEQFF.

V and J are TRBV7-6 and TRBJ2-5; the match to TRBD1 covers 9 bases. Germline trimming cut 1 base from V and 5 bases from J; bases unmatched to any gene: 8. This CDR3 is 16 amino acids long. Germline V gene lookup returns CDR1 SGHVS and CDR2 FNYEAQ. CDR3 protein: CASSLGSQGARETQYF. CDR3 nucleotides: TGTGCCAGCAGCTTAGGGTCACAGGGGGCGCGTGAGACCCAGTACTTC.

This chain joins TRBV4-2 and TRBJ2-7; tentative D call: TRBD2 (6 bases). The germline V gene has CDR1 LGHNA and CDR2 YNFKEQ. Trimming removed 6 bases from V and 5 bases from J, with 14 bases in between. This CDR3 has 13 residues. DNA of the CDR3: TGTGCCAGCAGTGAGGTTGCGGGACACGAGCAGTACTTC. Translation gives CASSEVAGHEQYF.

CDR3 in DNA: TGTGCCAGCAGTTACGGCATTGGGACAGGTCTTCAGCCCCAGCATTTT. Translating it yields CASSYGIGTGLQPQHF. The chain carries TRBV6-2 or TRBV6-3 and TRBJ1-5, with 8 bases matching TRBD1. Germline-derived CDR1 and CDR2 are MNHEY and SVGEGT. V lost 2 bases to trimming and J lost 6 bases; unmatched junction nucleotides: 9. The CDR3 totals 16 residues.

The J gene is TRBJ1-2, the V gene TRBV18, with 8 bases lining up with TRBD1. The CDR3 has 16 amino acids. With V trimmed by 0 bases and J by 4 bases, 7 bases remained unmatched. CDR1 KGHSH and CDR2 LQKENI come from the germline V gene. Written as DNA, the CDR3 is TGTGCCAGCTCACCACCGGGACAGGTGGCTTCCTATGGCTACACCTTC. Amino acid sequence: CASSPPGQVASYGYTF.

V usage is TRBV7-6 and J usage is TRBJ1-2, with TRBD1 matching 7 bases. The CDR3 contains 18 residues. V dropped 0 bases and J dropped 6; count of bases not matched to a gene: 16. Germline V lookup: CDR1 SGHVS, CDR2 FNYEAQ. The CDR3 region is CASSLAAGQPMLYDGYTF. In DNA, the CDR3 is TGTGCCAGCAGCTTAGCTGCGGGACAGCCGATGCTATATGATGGCTACACCTTC.

The CDR3 DNA reads as TGCAGCGTTAGCGGGACTAGGGGAAATGAGCAGTTCTTC. Translation: CSVSGTRGNEQFF. The rearrangement joins TRBV29-1 to TRBJ2-1; 8 nucleotides agree with TRBD2. Germline V gene lookup returns CDR1 SQVTM and CDR2 ANQGSEA. Trimming removed 5 bases from V and 7 bases from J; junction bases left unmatched: 7. The CDR3 is 13 amino acids.

The chain employs TRBV6-2 or TRBV6-3 and TRBJ2-7; no clear D gene. V shed 6 bases and J shed 2 bases, with 14 bases lying between them. Germline V gives CDR1 MNHEY, CDR2 SVGEGT. The CDR3 consists of 14 residues. The CDR3 sequence is CASSSWASAYEQYF. For the CDR3, the DNA is TGTGCCAGCAGCTCATGGGCGTCGGCCTACGAGCAGTACTTC.

The J gene is TRBJ2-2, the V gene TRBV6-2 or TRBV6-3; perhaps TRBD2 as D (6 bases). V shed 1 base and J shed 2 bases, with 8 bases lying between them. Germline V lookup: CDR1 MNHEY, CDR2 SVGEGT. There are 15 residues in the CDR3. The CDR3 DNA is TGTGCCAGCAGTTACTTTGGACTAAACACCGGGGAGCTGTTTTTT. It translates to CASSYFGLNTGELFF.

This chain's CDR3 is CASSLSRLPQETQYF. The DNA of the CDR3 is TGTGCCAGCAGCTTGAGTAGACTACCTCAAGAGACCCAGTACTTC. The V call is TRBV5-5, the J call TRBJ2-5; D may be TRBD2 (5 bases). Germline CDR1 is SGHKS and CDR2 is YYEKEE (reference sequence). This CDR3 is built from 15 residues. Deletions cut 1 base from V and 2 bases from J, with 12 bases between.

This chain links TRBV6-2 or TRBV6-3 with TRBJ1-1; perhaps TRBD1 as D (6 bases). V lost 2 bases, J lost 5 bases, and 15 bases lay in between. Germline values: CDR1 MNHEY, CDR2 SVGEGT. This CDR3 spans 15 amino acids. CDR3 amino acids: CASSYEGRGPTEAFF. CDR3 DNA sequence: TGTGCCAGCAGTTACGAGGGCAGGGGTCCGACTGAAGCTTTCTTT.

V is TRBV5-6 and J is TRBJ1-5; D remains ambiguous. Germline V gives CDR1 SGHDT, CDR2 YYEEEE. This CDR3 is 16 amino acids long. Trimming took off 0 bases at V and 0 bases at J, with 10 bases between the two ends. The CDR3: CASSLAGGDSNQPQHF. The CDR3 DNA reads TGTGCCAGCAGCTTGGCAGGAGGAGATAGCAATCAGCCCCAGCATTTT.

This clone was seen a few times. The rearrangement uses TRBV6-6 and TRBJ2-3, with 7 positions matching TRBD2. Per germline, CDR1 MNHNY and CDR2 SVGAGI (reference sequence). The trim removed 6 bases at V and 0 bases at J, leaving 6 bases unmatched. The length of the CDR3 is 15 residues. The CDR3 DNA reads TGTGCCAGCAGAAGTCCGGGAGGCAGCACAGATACGCAGTATTTT. It yields the protein CASRSPGGSTDTQYF.

The CDR3 spells CASSRPGQGSYNEQFF. CDR3 sequence (DNA): TGTGCCAGCAGTCGACCGGGACAGGGTTCCTACAATGAGCAGTTCTTC. The chain couples TRBV28 to TRBJ2-1; TRBD1 aligns across 9 bases. The CDR3 covers 16 residues. Germline trimming cut 5 bases from V and 1 base from J; bases unmatched to any gene: 6. Looked up from germline, CDR1 is MDHEN and CDR2 is SYDVKM.

The chain couples TRBV5-4 to TRBJ1-2; 8 nucleotides match TRBD1. The trim removed 0 bases at V and 13 bases at J, leaving 5 bases unmatched. The CDR3 is made up of 12 amino acids. The germline gives CDR1 SGHNT, CDR2 YYREEE (reference sequence). DNA of the CDR3: TGTGCCAGCAGCTTGGAACAGGGGGAGGTCACCTTC. It translates to CASSLEQGEVTF.

This chain joins TRBV28 and TRBJ2-3; 9 bases match TRBD2. The CDR3 has 17 amino acids. V lost 3 bases and J lost 5; bases outside the gene matches: 12. Germline CDR1 MDHEN, CDR2 SYDVKM. This chain's CDR3 is CASSFVVASGKEDTQYF. In DNA, the CDR3 is TGTGCCAGCAGTTTCGTGGTAGCTAGCGGGAAAGAAGATACGCAGTATTTT.

The rearrangement links TRBV9 to TRBJ1-1; no firm D call. Germline CDR1 and CDR2: SGDLS and YYNGEE. This CDR3 is built from 14 residues. Trimming cost V 3 bases and J 0 bases, with 9 bases left between them. The CDR3 loop is CASSEGEMNTEAFF. In nucleotides, the CDR3 is TGTGCCAGCAGCGAGGGAGAGATGAACACTGAAGCTTTCTTT.

This clone was observed a single time. The chain carries TRBV5-1 and TRBJ1-1, with a tentative D call TRBD1 (5 bases). V shed 4 bases and J shed 1 base, with 11 bases lying between them. Germline V gene lookup returns CDR1 SGHRS and CDR2 YFSETQ. This CDR3 is built from 14 residues. CDR3 sequence reads: CASSADRANTEAFF. DNA of the CDR3: TGCGCCAGCAGCGCCGACAGAGCGAACACTGAAGCTTTCTTT.

V usage is TRBV5-5 and J usage is TRBJ2-1, with 14 bases identical to TRBD2. The length of the CDR3 is 16 residues. V shed 4 bases, J shed 9 bases, and the junction held 9 bases outside the gene matches. Germline assignment: CDR1 SGHKS and CDR2 YYEKEE (reference sequence). CDR3 protein: CASSDRLAGGPVEQFF. The CDR3 DNA reads TGTGCCAGCAGCGACCGACTAGCGGGAGGGCCGGTTGAGCAGTTCTTC.

The J gene is TRBJ1-3, the V gene TRBV25-1; maybe TRBD1 (5 bases). From germline, CDR1 is MGHDK and CDR2 SYGVNS. This CDR3 region has 12 residues. The V end lost 8 bases, the J end lost 4 bases, and 9 bases lay between the germline ends. The CDR3 bases are TGTGCCAGCGAGACAGACGGAAACACCATATATTTT. Encoded protein: CASETDGNTIYF.

V gene TRBV5-4 combines with J gene TRBJ2-2; TRBD2 might be the D (6 bases). Trimming took 0 bases from V and 7 from J, leaving 10 bases between them. CDR1 is SGHNT, CDR2 YYREEE, per germline (reference sequence). The CDR3 extends over 14 amino acids. CDR3 sequence reads: CASSLDSGVGELFF. In DNA form, the CDR3 reads TGTGCCAGCAGCTTGGATTCGGGGGTCGGGGAGCTGTTTTTT.

CDR3 protein: CASSPSQWPRRETQYF. CDR3 coding DNA: TGTGCCAGCAGCCCCTCCCAATGGCCCCGTCGAGAGACCCAGTACTTC. The genes are TRBV3-1 (or the pseudogene TRBV3-2) and TRBJ2-5; D unclear. The CDR3 spans 16 residues. Germline loops: CDR1 LGHDT, CDR2 YNNKEL (reference sequence). The ends were cut back, 4 bases at V and 4 bases at J, with 19 bases in the middle.

CDR3 region: CASSLYEAGELFF. The CDR3 nucleotides are TGTGCCAGCAGCTTATATGAGGCCGGGGAGCTGTTTTTT. The chain couples TRBV7-2 to TRBJ2-2; the D is unclear. Germline values: CDR1 SGHTA, CDR2 FQGNSA. The V gene lost 2 bases and the J gene lost 6 bases, with 7 bases spanning the gap. CDR3 size: 13 residues.